A selection of T cell receptor beta chains follows, all from one sample in a study of T-cell reconstitution after alpha-beta-depleted transplantation in children. From the PCR reads, TCRdb called clonotypes with MiXCR, one entry per CDR3 protein. This repertoire shows over 200,000 distinct CDR3 sequences, 8% to 9.5% found once; its top ten account for around 6%. The specimen was PBMCs from the stem cell graft donor, collected from the stem cell graft. The receptors here all came from a human donor who donated a stem cell graft to a child with acute lymphoblastic leukemia. Both conserved end residues are part of each CDR3. D genes are given only for firm matches. Size is stated for part of the rows, as once, few or many counts, or as a class when the clone is expanded.

DNA | CDR3 | J | D | size | V
TGCAGTGCTTCCGTTAACAGGGTTTTCGGCACAGATACGCAGTATTTT | CSASVNRVFGTDTQYF | TRBJ2-3 | - | many | TRBV20-1
TGTGCCAGCAGCCTATACGGACAGGTCGGTGGACAGAATGAGCAGTTCTTC | CASSLYGQVGGQNEQFF | TRBJ2-1 | TRBD1 | - | TRBV6-1
TGCAGTGCTAAAACGGGGGGCCCGACGAACACCGGGGAGCTGTTTTTT | CSAKTGGPTNTGELFF | TRBJ2-2 | - | - | TRBV20-1
TGTGCCATCAGTGAGGGGTCGGGCACAGATACGCAGTATTTT | CAISEGSGTDTQYF | TRBJ2-3 | - | - | TRBV10-3
TGTGCCAGCAGTTTAGACGGGGTAACCTACGAGCAGTACTTC | CASSLDGVTYEQYF | TRBJ2-7 | - | many | TRBV25-1
TGTGCCAGCAGCTTGGGGACAGGGGACGGCTACACCTTC | CASSLGTGDGYTF | TRBJ1-2 | TRBD1 | - | TRBV7-9
TGTGCCAGCACTGACGGCGGGGGTCGGCTCACGTACAATGAGCAGTTCTTC | CASTDGGGRLTYNEQFF | TRBJ2-1 | TRBD2 | many | TRBV6-2/TRBV6-3
TGCGCCAGCAGTGAGTGGACAGGGGTAGCACAAAATACGCAGTATTTT | CASSEWTGVAQNTQYF | TRBJ2-3 | TRBD1 | few | TRBV10-1
TGCGCCAGCTTACCCTATGTCGGACAGGGAGGTGTTGGCTACACCTTC | CASLPYVGQGGVGYTF | TRBJ1-2 | TRBD1 | - | TRBV5-1
TGTGCCAGCAGTGAATTAGGGGGCGGGGAAAAAGAGACCCAGTACTTC | CASSELGGGEKETQYF | TRBJ2-5 | - | many | TRBV25-1
TGTGCCATCAGGACGGACAGGGAGGGTGGCTACACCTTC | CAIRTDREGGYTF | TRBJ1-2 | TRBD1 | - | TRBV10-3
TGCAGCGTCGACTGTAGGGGCGGGCTCTACAATGAGCAGTTCTTC | CSVDCRGGLYNEQFF | TRBJ2-1 | - | - | TRBV29-1
TGCAGCGCCCCGGTGGGAGAGACCCAGTACTTC | CSAPVGETQYF | TRBJ2-5 | - | few | TRBV29-1
TGCAGTGCTAGAGCACCAGCGGGGGCCTACAATGAGCAGTTCTTC | CSARAPAGAYNEQFF | TRBJ2-1 | TRBD2 | - | TRBV20-1
TGTGCCAGCAGCCCGGGACCGCTCACTGAAGCTTTCTTT | CASSPGPLTEAFF | TRBJ1-1 | - | - | TRBV3-1
TGTGCCAGCGGACTGACTAGCGCTGGGTACAATGAGCAGTTCTTC | CASGLTSAGYNEQFF | TRBJ2-1 | TRBD2 | many | TRBV12-3/TRBV12-4
TGTGCCAGCTCGGCAACAGGGGCGGAACTGTTTTTT | CASSATGAELFF | TRBJ1-4 | TRBD1 | - | TRBV18
TGTGCCAGCAGTTCCGACAGGGACGGGGAAAAACTGTTTTTT | CASSSDRDGEKLFF | TRBJ1-4 | TRBD1 | - | TRBV7-9
TGCGCCAGCAGCTTTAGCGGGGCGGCAGGGGGGGTTGCTGAAGCTTTCTTT | CASSFSGAAGGVAEAFF | TRBJ1-1 | TRBD1 | few | TRBV5-1
TGCAGCAACGGGACACCAAATACTACCGGGGAGCTGTTTTTT | CSNGTPNTTGELFF | TRBJ2-2 | - | many | TRBV29-1
TGTGCCAGCAGCTTTTTCCAGGGATACAATGAGCAGTTCTTC | CASSFFQGYNEQFF | TRBJ2-1 | - | few | TRBV7-2
TGTGCCAGCAGCTTTGGAGGCAATACCTACGAGCAGTACTTC | CASSFGGNTYEQYF | TRBJ2-7 | - | many | TRBV7-2
TGTGCCAGCAGAAGTACTAGTACCGAGCAGTACTTC | CASRSTSTEQYF | TRBJ2-7 | - | many | TRBV28
TGTGCCAGCAGCACTACGACAGGGAATAGTGCGAATACGCAGTATTTT | CASSTTTGNSANTQYF | TRBJ2-3 | TRBD1 | - | TRBV7-9
TGTGCCACCAGTGATTACCGAGGGGATACGCAGTATTTT | CATSDYRGDTQYF | TRBJ2-3 | - | - | TRBV24-1
TGCGCCAGCAGCCCAGATCCCGGGACTGCATCTGGCTACACCTTC | CASSPDPGTASGYTF | TRBJ1-2 | - | medium-sized | TRBV5-1
TGCGCCAGCAGCTTGGGTCAACGGGACTACACTGAAGCTTTCTTT | CASSLGQRDYTEAFF | TRBJ1-1 | - | many | TRBV5-1
TGTGCCAGCAGTGCTTATAACCCCTATAGCGGGGCAGGCACAGATACGCAGTATTTT | CASSAYNPYSGAGTDTQYF | TRBJ2-3 | TRBD2 | few | TRBV27
TGTGCCAGCTCACCCGCAGGGACAGGGGAGAATTCACCCCTCCACTTT | CASSPAGTGENSPLHF | TRBJ1-6 | TRBD1 | few | TRBV18
TGCAGCGTTGTAGGGGGCTCCTACAATGAGCAGTTCTTC | CSVVGGSYNEQFF | TRBJ2-1 | - | few | TRBV29-1
TGTGCCAGCAGTCCCTCTGCAGCTTCAGGGTCCGGGACCCAGTACTTC | CASSPSAASGSGTQYF | TRBJ2-5 | - | many | TRBV7-9
TGTGCCAGCAGCTACACCTGGGACACCCCTCGGAATGAGCAGTTCTTC | CASSYTWDTPRNEQFF | TRBJ2-1 | - | - | TRBV9
TGCAGTGCTAGAGATAGCCCAGAAACTTTCTACGAGCAGTACTTC | CSARDSPETFYEQYF | TRBJ2-7 | - | few | TRBV20-1
TGTGCCAGCAGCCAAAGGGGAGCGGGGGGCCGGGATACGCAGTATTTT | CASSQRGAGGRDTQYF | TRBJ2-3 | TRBD2 | few | TRBV7-9
TGCAGTGTCACAGTCCCCTATGGCTACACCTTC | CSVTVPYGYTF | TRBJ1-2 | - | many | TRBV20-1
TGTGCCAGCAGCTTTCAGGGATTGAACACTGAAGCTTTCTTT | CASSFQGLNTEAFF | TRBJ1-1 | - | few | TRBV11-2
TGTGCCAGCAGCGACGGACAGGGGTTCACAGATACGCAGTATTTT | CASSDGQGFTDTQYF | TRBJ2-3 | TRBD1 | many | TRBV5-6
TGTGCCAGCAGCCTGACAGGGTCCGGGGAGCTGTTTTTT | CASSLTGSGELFF | TRBJ2-2 | TRBD1 | many | TRBV3-1
TGCGCCAGCAGCTTGGTGCCCGGCTCCTACAATGAGCAGTTCTTC | CASSLVPGSYNEQFF | TRBJ2-1 | - | - | TRBV5-1
TGCAGCTCAACCGGGACAGGGGGCGGGGAGACCCAGTACTTC | CSSTGTGGGETQYF | TRBJ2-5 | TRBD1 | few | TRBV29-1
TGTGCCAGCAAGAGTACAGATATGAATGAGCAGTTCTTC | CASKSTDMNEQFF | TRBJ2-1 | - | many | TRBV2
TGCGCCAGCAGCCCCTGGTCCGAGGAGACCCAGTACTTC | CASSPWSEETQYF | TRBJ2-5 | - | many | TRBV5-1
TGCGCCAGCAGCTTTAGGGGCGGGATGAGGGGCCCCTCGAACACCGGGGAGCTGTTTTTT | CASSFRGGMRGPSNTGELFF | TRBJ2-2 | - | few | TRBV5-1
TGTGCCAGCAGTACTCGACAGGTTTCCCTGAACACTGAAGCTTTCTTT | CASSTRQVSLNTEAFF | TRBJ1-1 | - | few | TRBV6-2/TRBV6-3
TGCGCCAGCAGCCAAACCCCTAGCGGGGGAATCTACGAGCAGTACTTC | CASSQTPSGGIYEQYF | TRBJ2-7 | TRBD2 | many | TRBV4-1
TGCAGTGCAACGACGCCCGACAGAAACAATGAGCAGTTCTTC | CSATTPDRNNEQFF | TRBJ2-1 | - | many | TRBV20-1
TGTGCCAGCAGCTACCGACCGACCCAAGAGACCCAGTACTTC | CASSYRPTQETQYF | TRBJ2-5 | - | many | TRBV7-2
TGTGCCAGCAGCTTAGCGCAGGGACCTGAAGCTTTCTTT | CASSLAQGPEAFF | TRBJ1-1 | - | many | TRBV7-2
TGTGCCAGCAGCTTATGGAAGGGTCTGTACAATGAGCAGTTCTTC | CASSLWKGLYNEQFF | TRBJ2-1 | - | - | TRBV11-2
TGTGCCAGCAGTGATCGCAGGGCGAATGGCTACACCTTC | CASSDRRANGYTF | TRBJ1-2 | - | few | TRBV2
TGCAGTGCTAGAGATTTCGGTAGGGCCCCAACCTACGAGCAGTACTTC | CSARDFGRAPTYEQYF | TRBJ2-7 | - | - | TRBV20-1
TGTGCCAGCAGCGTACGTCCAGGGACCAATGAGCAGTTCTTC | CASSVRPGTNEQFF | TRBJ2-1 | - | many | TRBV9
TGTGCCAGCAGTTTAGGGGGGACAGGGCAGTTCTTC | CASSLGGTGQFF | TRBJ2-1 | TRBD1 | many | TRBV12-3/TRBV12-4
TGTGCCAGCAGCATCGGACAGGGGATTACTCGCGAGCAGTACTTC | CASSIGQGITREQYF | TRBJ2-7 | TRBD1 | many | TRBV7-9
TGTGCCAGCAGTCCCGGAACGCCAATGAGCTACACCTTC | CASSPGTPMSYTF | TRBJ1-2 | - | few | TRBV12-3/TRBV12-4
TGTGCCACCAGTGACCCCGGACACACTAGCACAGATACGCAGTATTTT | CATSDPGHTSTDTQYF | TRBJ2-3 | - | many | TRBV24-1
TGTGCCAGCAGTGCCGGGAACACCGGGGAGCTGTTTTTT | CASSAGNTGELFF | TRBJ2-2 | - | - | TRBV5-6